There are a few counts of the clone carrying this TCR beta chain. Antigen: not known. TCRdb's copy holds only in-frame clones and misses some; the assay was immunoSEQ multiplex PCR. This sample has 150,000 to 160,000 clones, with 90% found just once. This entry belongs to a study of T cell responses to AZD1222 COVID-19 vaccine. Germline-derived CDR1 and CDR2 are LNHDA and SQIVND (reference sequence). The CDR3 loop spans 13 amino acids. Trimming took 4 bases from V and 4 from J, leaving 10 bases between them. General study findings and limits: Seropositivity was recorded at baseline in only a handful of AZD1222 recipients.

The material was peripheral blood, obtained on day 0 of AZD1222 vaccination. This chain uses TRBV19 with TRBJ1-2, with D perhaps TRBD1 (6 bases). This TCR came from an adult in good health. The CDR3 loop is CASSTLDSYGYTF. DNA of the CDR3: TGTGCCAGTAGTACCTTGGACAGCTATGGCTACACCTTC.